The entry that follows covers one T cell receptor beta chain sequence. Its antigen is still unknown. This sample is part of a study of yellow fever vaccine responses in identical twins. Whole-study findings and limits: Convergence reportedly seemed to mark part of the twins' vaccine T cell response, with personalization marking the rest.

TCRdb re-analysed the RT-PCR reads in MiXCR, keeping a single row per CDR3 protein. The table shows approximately 3,000 distinct CDR3 sequences, with 70% to 90% occurring only once. The germline V gene encodes CDR1 SQVTM and CDR2 ANQGSEA. The CDR3 extends over 12 amino acids. Trimming left V 3 bases short and J 4 bases short, with 10 bases between. The genes are TRBV29-1 and TRBJ2-7, with D possibly TRBD2 on 5 matching bases. The receptor comes from a woman younger than 35 who received the yellow fever vaccine. Sequenced here: T cells from blood (PBMCs), unsorted or a sorted subset (not recorded which), sampled before or after yellow fever vaccination (not recorded which). CDR3 region: CSVDDSAYEQYF. The CDR3 DNA reads as TGCAGCGTTGACGATAGCGCTTACGAGCAGTACTTC.